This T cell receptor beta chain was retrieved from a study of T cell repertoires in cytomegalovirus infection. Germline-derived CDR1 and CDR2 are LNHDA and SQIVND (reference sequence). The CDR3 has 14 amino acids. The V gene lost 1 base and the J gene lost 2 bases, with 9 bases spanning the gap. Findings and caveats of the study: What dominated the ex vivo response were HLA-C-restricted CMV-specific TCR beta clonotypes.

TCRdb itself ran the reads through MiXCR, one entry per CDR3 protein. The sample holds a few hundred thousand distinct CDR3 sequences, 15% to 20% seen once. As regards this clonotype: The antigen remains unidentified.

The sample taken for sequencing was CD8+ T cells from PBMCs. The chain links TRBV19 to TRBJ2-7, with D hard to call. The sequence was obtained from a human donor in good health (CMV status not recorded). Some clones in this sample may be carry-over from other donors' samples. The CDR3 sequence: CASSIVVSAYEQYF. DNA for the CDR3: TGTGCCAGTAGTATAGTGGTTTCCGCCTACGAGCAGTACTTC.